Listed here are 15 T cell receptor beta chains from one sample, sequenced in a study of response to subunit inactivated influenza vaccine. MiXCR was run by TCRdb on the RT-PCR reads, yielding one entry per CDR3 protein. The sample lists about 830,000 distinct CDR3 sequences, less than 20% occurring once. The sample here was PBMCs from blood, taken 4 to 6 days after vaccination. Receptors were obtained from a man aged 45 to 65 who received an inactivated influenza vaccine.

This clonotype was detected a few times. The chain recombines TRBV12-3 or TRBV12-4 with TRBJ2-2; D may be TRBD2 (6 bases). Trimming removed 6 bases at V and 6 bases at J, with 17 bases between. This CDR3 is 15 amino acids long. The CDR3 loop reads CASSPTSMLSGELFF. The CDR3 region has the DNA TGTGCCAGCAGCCCGACTAGTATGCTCTCCGGGGAGCTGTTTTTT.

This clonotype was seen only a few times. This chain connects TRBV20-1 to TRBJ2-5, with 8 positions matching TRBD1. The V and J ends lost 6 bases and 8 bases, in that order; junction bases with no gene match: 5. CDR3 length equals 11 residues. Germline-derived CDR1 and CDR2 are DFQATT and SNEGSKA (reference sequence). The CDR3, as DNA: TGCAGTGCACAGGGGGAAAACACCCAGTACTTC. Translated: CSAQGENTQYF.

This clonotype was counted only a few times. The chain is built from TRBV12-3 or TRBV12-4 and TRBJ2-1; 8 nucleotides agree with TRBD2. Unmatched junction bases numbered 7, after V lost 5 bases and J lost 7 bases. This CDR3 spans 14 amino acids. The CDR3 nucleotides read TGTGCCAGCAGTCACGATAGCGGGGTAAATGAGCAGTTCTTC. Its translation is CASSHDSGVNEQFF.

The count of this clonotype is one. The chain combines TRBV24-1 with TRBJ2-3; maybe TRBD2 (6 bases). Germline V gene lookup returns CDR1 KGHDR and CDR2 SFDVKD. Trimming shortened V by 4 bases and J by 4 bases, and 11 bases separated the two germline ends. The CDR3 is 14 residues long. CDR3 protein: CATSDRDFADTQYF. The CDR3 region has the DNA TGTGCCACCAGTGACAGGGACTTCGCAGATACGCAGTATTTT.

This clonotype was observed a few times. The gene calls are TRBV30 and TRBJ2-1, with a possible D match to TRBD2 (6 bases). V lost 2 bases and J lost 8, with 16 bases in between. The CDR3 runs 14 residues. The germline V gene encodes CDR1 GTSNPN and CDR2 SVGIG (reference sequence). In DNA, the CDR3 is TGTGCCTGGAGTCCCCTGACGGGACTCGATGAGCAGTTCTTC. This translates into CAWSPLTGLDEQFF.

CDR3 amino acids: CASTPAGGGTGELFF. CDR3 DNA: TGTGCCAGCACGCCAGCGGGGGGAGGGACCGGGGAGCTGTTTTTT. J is TRBJ2-2 and V is TRBV6-1, with 9 bases matching TRBD2. The germline V gene has CDR1 MNHNS and CDR2 SASEGT. The V segment lost 7 bases and the J segment 5 bases; nucleotides outside the gene matches: 8. The CDR3 loop spans 15 amino acids.

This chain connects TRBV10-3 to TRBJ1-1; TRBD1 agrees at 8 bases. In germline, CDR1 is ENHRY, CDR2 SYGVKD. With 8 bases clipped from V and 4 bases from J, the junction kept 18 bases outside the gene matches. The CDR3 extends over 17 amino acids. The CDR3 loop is CAIQPSQGAGRGTEAFF. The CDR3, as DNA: TGTGCCATCCAACCGTCCCAGGGGGCGGGTAGGGGCACTGAAGCTTTCTTT.

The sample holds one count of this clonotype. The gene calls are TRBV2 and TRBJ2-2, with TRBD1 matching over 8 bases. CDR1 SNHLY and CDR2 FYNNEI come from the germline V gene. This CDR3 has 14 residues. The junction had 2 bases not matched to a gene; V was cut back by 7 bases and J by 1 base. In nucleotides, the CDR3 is TGTGCCAGCAATGGACAGGGGAACACCGGGGAGCTGTTTTTT. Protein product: CASNGQGNTGELFF.

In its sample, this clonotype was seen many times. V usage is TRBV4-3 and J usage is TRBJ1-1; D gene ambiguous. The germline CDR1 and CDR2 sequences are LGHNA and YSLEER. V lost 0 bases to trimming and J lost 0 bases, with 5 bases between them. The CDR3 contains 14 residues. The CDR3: CASSQDLLNTEAFF. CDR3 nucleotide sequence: TGCGCCAGCAGCCAAGATTTACTGAACACTGAAGCTTTCTTT.

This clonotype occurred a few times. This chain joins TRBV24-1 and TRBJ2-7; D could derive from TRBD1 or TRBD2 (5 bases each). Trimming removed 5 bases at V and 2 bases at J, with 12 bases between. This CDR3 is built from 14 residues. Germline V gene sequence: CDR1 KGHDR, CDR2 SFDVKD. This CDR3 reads CATSAGLAPYEQYF. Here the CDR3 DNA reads TGTGCCACCAGTGCGGGGCTGGCCCCCTACGAGCAGTACTTC.

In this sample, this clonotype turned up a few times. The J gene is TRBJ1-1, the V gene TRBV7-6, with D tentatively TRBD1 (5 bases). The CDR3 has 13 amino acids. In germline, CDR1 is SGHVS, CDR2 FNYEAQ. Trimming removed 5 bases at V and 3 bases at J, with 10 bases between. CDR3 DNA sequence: TGTGCCAGCAGCACAAACAGGTACACTGAAGCTTTCTTT. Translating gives CASSTNRYTEAFF. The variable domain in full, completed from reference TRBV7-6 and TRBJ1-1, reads GAGVSQSPRYKVTKRGQDVALRCDPISGHVSLYWYRQALGQGPEFLTYFNYEAQQDKSGLPNDRFSAERPEGSISTLTIQRTEQRDSAMYRCASSTNRYTEAFFGQGTRLTVV.

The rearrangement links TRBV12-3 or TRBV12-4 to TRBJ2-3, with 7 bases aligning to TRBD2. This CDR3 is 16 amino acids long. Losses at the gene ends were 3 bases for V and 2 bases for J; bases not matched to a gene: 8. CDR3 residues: CASSLGGRRDTDTQYF. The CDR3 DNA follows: TGTGCCAGCAGTTTGGGAGGGAGGCGAGACACAGATACGCAGTATTTT.

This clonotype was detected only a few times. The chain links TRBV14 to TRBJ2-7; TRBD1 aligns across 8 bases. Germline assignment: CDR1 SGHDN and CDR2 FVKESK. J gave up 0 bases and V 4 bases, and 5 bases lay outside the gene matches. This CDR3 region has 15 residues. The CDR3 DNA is TGTGCCAGCAGCCGGACAGGGACTCCCTCCTACGAGCAGTACTTC. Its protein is CASSRTGTPSYEQYF.

In DNA, the CDR3 is TGCGCCAGCAGTGAAGAATGGCCAATCTACATTCAGTACTTC. Translating it yields CASSEEWPIYIQYF. The V call is TRBV10-2, the J call TRBJ2-4; no reliable D call. The V gene lost 3 bases and the J gene lost 8 bases, with 14 bases spanning the gap. The CDR3 runs to 14 residues. Germline CDR1 and CDR2: WSHSY and SAAADI.

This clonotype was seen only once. CDR3 region: CASSFGGLLGETQYF. DNA for the CDR3: TGTGCCAGCAGTTTTGGGGGGCTATTGGGAGAGACCCAGTACTTC. The genes are TRBV28 and TRBJ2-5; D is perhaps TRBD1 or TRBD2 (6 bases each). This CDR3 has 15 amino acids. Per the germline V gene, CDR1 is MDHEN and CDR2 is SYDVKM. The V and J ends lost 3 bases and 4 bases respectively, with 15 bases between them.